This is a list of T cell receptor beta chains from one sample in a study of blood T cell repertoires in COVID-19. Profiling relied on immunoSEQ multiplex PCR, and the TCRdb table lists in-frame clones only, not all of them. The sample holds about 120,000 clones, 70% to 90% seen once. Sequenced sample: peripheral blood. These receptors were obtained from a man in his sixties with acute or convalescent COVID-19. Each CDR3 is given with its conserved first and last residue. Each record gives: CDR3 protein, clone size, D gene, CDR3 length, V gene. D genes are given only for firm matches. Not all rows give a size; the values are once, few, many and, for expanded clones, a class.

CDR3 protein: CASRGDRGMNTEAFF
clone size: NA
D gene: TRBD1
CDR3 length: 15
V gene: TRBV7-9

CDR3 protein: CASSPPGSAGLYNEQFF
clone size: NA
D gene: TRBD2
CDR3 length: 17
V gene: TRBV18

CDR3 protein: CASSPEEVSYEQYF
clone size: NA
D gene: NA
CDR3 length: 14
V gene: TRBV2

CDR3 protein: CASSPPAATPYEQYF
clone size: NA
D gene: NA
CDR3 length: 15
V gene: TRBV28

CDR3 protein: CASSLAQGLGETQYF
clone size: NA
D gene: NA
CDR3 length: 15
V gene: TRBV11-2

CDR3 protein: CASSYLPGRGYEQYF
clone size: few
D gene: NA
CDR3 length: 15
V gene: TRBV7-2

CDR3 protein: CASSLAVGNLAEGGVNEQFF
clone size: NA
D gene: NA
CDR3 length: 20
V gene: TRBV7-2

CDR3 protein: CASQSPGTGELFF
clone size: NA
D gene: NA
CDR3 length: 13
V gene: TRBV5-4

CDR3 protein: CASSLRGAREGRNEQFF
clone size: NA
D gene: TRBD2
CDR3 length: 17
V gene: TRBV19

CDR3 protein: CASSWTGEETQYF
clone size: NA
D gene: TRBD1
CDR3 length: 13
V gene: TRBV5-6

CDR3 protein: CASRLAGFEQFF
clone size: NA
D gene: TRBD2
CDR3 length: 12
V gene: TRBV19

CDR3 protein: CASSVSSGKAETQYF
clone size: NA
D gene: TRBD2
CDR3 length: 15
V gene: TRBV9

CDR3 protein: CASSLFGTSVATTDTQYF
clone size: NA
D gene: TRBD2
CDR3 length: 18
V gene: TRBV18

CDR3 protein: CASSLDVGDYNEQFF
clone size: NA
D gene: NA
CDR3 length: 15
V gene: TRBV5-1

CDR3 protein: CASSYTGDNSPLHF
clone size: once
D gene: TRBD1
CDR3 length: 14
V gene: TRBV6-5

CDR3 protein: CAWSGGQGVWNQPQHF
clone size: NA
D gene: TRBD1
CDR3 length: 16
V gene: TRBV30

CDR3 protein: CASSFPGVTQGEQFF
clone size: once
D gene: NA
CDR3 length: 15
V gene: TRBV11-2

CDR3 protein: CASSVETGTGYGYTF
clone size: NA
D gene: TRBD1
CDR3 length: 15
V gene: TRBV9

CDR3 protein: CASSLGQGAGYGYTF
clone size: NA
D gene: TRBD1
CDR3 length: 15
V gene: TRBV7-9

CDR3 protein: CASSLTSGFLGEQFF
clone size: NA
D gene: TRBD2
CDR3 length: 15
V gene: TRBV28

CDR3 protein: CASRLAGRETQYF
clone size: NA
D gene: NA
CDR3 length: 13
V gene: TRBV6-5

CDR3 protein: CASSRQEAFF
clone size: NA
D gene: NA
CDR3 length: 10
V gene: TRBV28

CDR3 protein: CASSLRGGENTGELFF
clone size: NA
D gene: NA
CDR3 length: 16
V gene: TRBV5-1

CDR3 protein: CASSLAYEQYF
clone size: NA
D gene: NA
CDR3 length: 11
V gene: TRBV10-2

CDR3 protein: CASSQPGLAGGNTGELFF
clone size: NA
D gene: TRBD2
CDR3 length: 18
V gene: TRBV18

CDR3 protein: CASSLGLLAEETQYF
clone size: once
D gene: TRBD2
CDR3 length: 15
V gene: TRBV5-4

CDR3 protein: CSVGGLGDRVYNEQFF
clone size: NA
D gene: NA
CDR3 length: 16
V gene: TRBV29-1

CDR3 protein: CASSSLAGGANEQFF
clone size: NA
D gene: TRBD2
CDR3 length: 15
V gene: TRBV14

CDR3 protein: CASSVLGQGNYGYTF
clone size: few
D gene: TRBD1
CDR3 length: 15
V gene: TRBV19

CDR3 protein: CASSLVGGETQYF
clone size: NA
D gene: NA
CDR3 length: 13
V gene: TRBV7-2

CDR3 protein: CASSPTDSGNTIYF
clone size: NA
D gene: NA
CDR3 length: 14
V gene: TRBV18

CDR3 protein: CASTSGQRGLFF
clone size: NA
D gene: NA
CDR3 length: 12
V gene: TRBV12-3/TRBV12-4

CDR3 protein: CAIREGRNEQFF
clone size: NA
D gene: TRBD2
CDR3 length: 12
V gene: TRBV6-6

CDR3 protein: CSWTSGNTIYF
clone size: NA
D gene: NA
CDR3 length: 11
V gene: TRBV20-1

CDR3 protein: CSARYREKLFF
clone size: NA
D gene: NA
CDR3 length: 11
V gene: TRBV20-1

CDR3 protein: CASSSILGGLFF
clone size: NA
D gene: NA
CDR3 length: 12
V gene: TRBV7-2

CDR3 protein: CASSLPGQYNEKLFF
clone size: NA
D gene: TRBD1
CDR3 length: 15
V gene: TRBV7-3

CDR3 protein: CASSHQTGGSYEQYF
clone size: NA
D gene: TRBD1
CDR3 length: 15
V gene: TRBV4-3

CDR3 protein: CASSPQGIGQPQHF
clone size: NA
D gene: NA
CDR3 length: 14
V gene: TRBV18

CDR3 protein: CAISDLGTGVGGELFF
clone size: once
D gene: TRBD1
CDR3 length: 16
V gene: TRBV10-3

CDR3 protein: CASRDRLDSPLHF
clone size: NA
D gene: TRBD1
CDR3 length: 13
V gene: TRBV28

CDR3 protein: CATARQERGEQYF
clone size: NA
D gene: NA
CDR3 length: 13
V gene: TRBV7-2